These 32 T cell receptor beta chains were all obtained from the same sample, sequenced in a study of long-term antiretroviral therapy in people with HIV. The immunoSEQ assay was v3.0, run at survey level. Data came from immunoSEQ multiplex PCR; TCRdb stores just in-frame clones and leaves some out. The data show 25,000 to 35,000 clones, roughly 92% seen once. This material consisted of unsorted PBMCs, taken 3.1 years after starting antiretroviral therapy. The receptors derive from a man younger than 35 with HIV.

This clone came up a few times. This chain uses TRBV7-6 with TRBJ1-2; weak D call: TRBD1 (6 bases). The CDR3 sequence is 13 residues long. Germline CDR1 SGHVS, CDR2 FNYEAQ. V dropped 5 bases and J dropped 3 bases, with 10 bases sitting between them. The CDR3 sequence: CASSPPGDYGYTF. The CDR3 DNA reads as TGTGCCAGCAGCCCACCAGGGGACTATGGCTACACCTTC.

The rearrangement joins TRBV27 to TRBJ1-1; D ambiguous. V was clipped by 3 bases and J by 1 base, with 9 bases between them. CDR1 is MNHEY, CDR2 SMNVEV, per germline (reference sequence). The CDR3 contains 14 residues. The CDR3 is CASSFRRENTEAFF. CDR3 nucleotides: TGTGCCAGCAGTTTTAGGCGGGAGAACACTGAAGCTTTCTTT.

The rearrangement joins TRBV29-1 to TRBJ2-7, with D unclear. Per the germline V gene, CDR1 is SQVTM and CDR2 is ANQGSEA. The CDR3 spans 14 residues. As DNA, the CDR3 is TGCAGTCGGACCGACATTCAGTACCCCTACGAGCAGTACTTC. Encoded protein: CSRTDIQYPYEQYF.

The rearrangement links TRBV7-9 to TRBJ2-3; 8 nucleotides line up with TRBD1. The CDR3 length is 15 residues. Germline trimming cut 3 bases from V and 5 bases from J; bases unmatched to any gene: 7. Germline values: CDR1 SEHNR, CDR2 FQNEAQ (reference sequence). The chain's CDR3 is CASSFGDRSLDTQYF. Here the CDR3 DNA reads TGTGCCAGCAGCTTTGGGGACAGGTCCCTAGATACGCAGTATTTT.

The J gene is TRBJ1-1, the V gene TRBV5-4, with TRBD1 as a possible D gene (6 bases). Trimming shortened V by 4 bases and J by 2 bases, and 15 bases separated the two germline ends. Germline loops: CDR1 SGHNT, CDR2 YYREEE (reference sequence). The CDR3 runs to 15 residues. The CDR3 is CASSPTGSGNTEAFF. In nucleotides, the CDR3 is TGTGCCAGCAGCCCCACAGGGAGTGGTAACACTGAAGCTTTCTTT.

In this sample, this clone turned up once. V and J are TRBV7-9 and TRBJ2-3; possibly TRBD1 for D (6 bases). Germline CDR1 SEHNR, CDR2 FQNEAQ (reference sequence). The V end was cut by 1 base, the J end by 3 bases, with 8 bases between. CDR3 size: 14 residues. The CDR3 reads CASSLVGGTDTQYF. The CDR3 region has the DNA TGTGCCAGCAGCTTAGTAGGGGGAACAGATACGCAGTATTTT.

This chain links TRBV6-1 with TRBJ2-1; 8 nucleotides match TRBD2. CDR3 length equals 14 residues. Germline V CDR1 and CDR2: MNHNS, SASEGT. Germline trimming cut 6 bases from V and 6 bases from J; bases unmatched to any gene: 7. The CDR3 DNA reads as TGTGCCAGCAGAGAGCGGGGGAGACCCAATGAGCAGTTCTTC. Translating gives CASRERGRPNEQFF.

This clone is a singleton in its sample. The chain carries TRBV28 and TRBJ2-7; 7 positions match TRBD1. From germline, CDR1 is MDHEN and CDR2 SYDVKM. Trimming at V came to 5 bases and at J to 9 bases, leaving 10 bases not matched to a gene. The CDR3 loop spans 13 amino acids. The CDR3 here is CASSQPGTDLQYF. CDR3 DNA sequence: TGTGCCAGCAGTCAACCCGGGACAGACCTGCAGTACTTC.

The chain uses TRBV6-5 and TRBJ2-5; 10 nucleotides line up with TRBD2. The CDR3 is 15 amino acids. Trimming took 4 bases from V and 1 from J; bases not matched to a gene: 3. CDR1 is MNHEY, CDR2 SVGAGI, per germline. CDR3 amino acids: CASSWGLATQETQYF. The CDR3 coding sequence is TGTGCCAGCAGTTGGGGACTAGCGACCCAAGAGACCCAGTACTTC.

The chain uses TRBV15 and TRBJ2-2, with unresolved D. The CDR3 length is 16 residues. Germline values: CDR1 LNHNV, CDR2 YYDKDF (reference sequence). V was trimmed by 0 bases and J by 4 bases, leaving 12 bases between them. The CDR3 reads CATSRDSILGTGELFF. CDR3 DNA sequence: TGTGCCACCAGCAGAGATTCAATTCTCGGCACCGGGGAGCTGTTTTTT.

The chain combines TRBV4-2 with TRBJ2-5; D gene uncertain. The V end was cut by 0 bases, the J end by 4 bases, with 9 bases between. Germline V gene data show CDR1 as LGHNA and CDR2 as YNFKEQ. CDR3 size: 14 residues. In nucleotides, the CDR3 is TGTGCCAGCAGCCAAGAGGGGATCGGAGAGACCCAGTACTTC. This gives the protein CASSQEGIGETQYF.

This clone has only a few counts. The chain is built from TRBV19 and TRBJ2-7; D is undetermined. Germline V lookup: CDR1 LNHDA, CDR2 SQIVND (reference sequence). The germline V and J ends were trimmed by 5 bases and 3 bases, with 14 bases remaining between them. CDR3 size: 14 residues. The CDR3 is CASSVKGLHYEQYF. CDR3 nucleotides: TGTGCCAGTAGTGTCAAGGGCCTCCACTACGAGCAGTACTTC.

The CDR3, as DNA: TGTGCTAGTGGTTTGGTACCGGGGCCCCAGGCTGGAAACACCATATATTTT. This translates into CASGLVPGPQAGNTIYF. V gene TRBV12-5 combines with J gene TRBJ1-3, with D tentatively TRBD1 (5 bases). Germline V CDR1 and CDR2: LGHNT, FRNRAP. V lost 0 bases and J lost 2, with 14 bases in between. The CDR3 covers 17 residues.

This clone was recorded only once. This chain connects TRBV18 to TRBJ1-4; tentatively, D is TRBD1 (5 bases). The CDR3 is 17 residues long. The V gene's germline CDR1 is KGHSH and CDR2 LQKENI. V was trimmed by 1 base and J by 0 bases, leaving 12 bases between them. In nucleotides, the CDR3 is TGTGCCAGCTCACCACTCAGGGCGGGAGCAACTAATGAAAAACTGTTTTTT. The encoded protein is CASSPLRAGATNEKLFF.

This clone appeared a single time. The CDR3 loop reads CASSYSYPARYTF. In nucleotides, the CDR3 is TGTGCCAGCAGTTACTCGTATCCCGCCCGCTACACCTTC. The chain couples TRBV6-6 to TRBJ1-2, with no clear D. The V and J ends lost 0 bases and 9 bases respectively, with 11 bases between them. Germline values: CDR1 MNHNY, CDR2 SVGAGI (reference sequence). CDR3 length: 13 residues.

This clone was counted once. CDR3 bases: TGTGCCATCAGTGTGGACGGATCCTACGAGCAGTACTTC. This gives the protein CAISVDGSYEQYF. The chain links TRBV10-3 to TRBJ2-7; D is unclear. Looked up from germline, CDR1 is ENHRY and CDR2 is SYGVKD. The CDR3 spans 13 residues. Between the trimmed V and J ends, which lost 4 bases and 1 base, there was a span of 8 bases.

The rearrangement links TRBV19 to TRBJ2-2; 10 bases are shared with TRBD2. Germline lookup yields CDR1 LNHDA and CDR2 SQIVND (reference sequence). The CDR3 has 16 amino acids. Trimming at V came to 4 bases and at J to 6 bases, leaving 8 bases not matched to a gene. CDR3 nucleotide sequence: TGTGCCAGTAGTACCCTTAGCGGGAGGTTCGCCGGGGAGCTGTTTTTT. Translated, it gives CASSTLSGRFAGELFF.

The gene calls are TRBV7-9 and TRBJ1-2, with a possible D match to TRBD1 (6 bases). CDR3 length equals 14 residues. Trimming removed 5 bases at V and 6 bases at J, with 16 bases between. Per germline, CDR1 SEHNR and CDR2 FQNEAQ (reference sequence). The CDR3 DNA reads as TGTGCCAGCAGCCTGGGGGTGGGGGCGGATGGCTACACCTTC. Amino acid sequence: CASSLGVGADGYTF. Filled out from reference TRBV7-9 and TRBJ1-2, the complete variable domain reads DTGVSQNPRHKITKRGQNVTFRCDPISEHNRLYWYRQTLGQGPEFLTYFQNEAQLEKSRLLSDRFSAERPKGSFSTLEIQRTEQGDSAMYLCASSLGVGADGYTFGSGTRLTVV.

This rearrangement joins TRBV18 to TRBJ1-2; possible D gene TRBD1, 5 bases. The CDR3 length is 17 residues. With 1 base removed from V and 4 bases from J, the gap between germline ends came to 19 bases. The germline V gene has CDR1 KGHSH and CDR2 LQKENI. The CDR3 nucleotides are TGTGCCAGCTCACCACAAGGGAGAACAGGTTCTCCCTATGGCTACACCTTC. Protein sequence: CASSPQGRTGSPYGYTF.

CDR3 residues: CASSLAGRLPGPEQYF. The CDR3 region has the DNA TGTGCCAGCAGCTTGGCGGGTCGACTTCCGGGACCCGAGCAGTACTTC. The rearrangement uses TRBV5-6 and TRBJ2-7, with D perhaps assigned TRBD1 or TRBD2 (5 bases each). Germline CDR1 SGHDT, CDR2 YYEEEE. This CDR3 region has 16 residues. Between the trimmed V and J ends, which lost 0 bases and 6 bases, there was a span of 19 bases.

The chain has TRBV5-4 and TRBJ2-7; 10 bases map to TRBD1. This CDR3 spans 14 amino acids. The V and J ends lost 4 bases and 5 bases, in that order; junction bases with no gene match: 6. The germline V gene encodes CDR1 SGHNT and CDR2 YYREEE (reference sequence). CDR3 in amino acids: CASSADRGLDEQYF. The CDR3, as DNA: TGTGCCAGCAGCGCCGACAGGGGGCTCGACGAGCAGTACTTC. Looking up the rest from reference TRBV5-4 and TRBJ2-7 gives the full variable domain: ETGVTQSPTHLIKTRGQQVTLRCSSQSGHNTVSWYQQALGQGPQFIFQYYREEENGRGNFPPRFSGLQFPNYSSELNVNALELDDSALYLCASSADRGLDEQYFGPGTRLTVT.

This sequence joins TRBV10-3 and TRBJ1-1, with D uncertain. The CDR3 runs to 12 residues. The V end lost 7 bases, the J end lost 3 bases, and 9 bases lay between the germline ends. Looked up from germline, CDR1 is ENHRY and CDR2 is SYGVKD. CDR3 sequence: CAIKGGHTEAFF. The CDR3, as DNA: TGTGCCATCAAGGGAGGGCACACTGAAGCTTTCTTT.

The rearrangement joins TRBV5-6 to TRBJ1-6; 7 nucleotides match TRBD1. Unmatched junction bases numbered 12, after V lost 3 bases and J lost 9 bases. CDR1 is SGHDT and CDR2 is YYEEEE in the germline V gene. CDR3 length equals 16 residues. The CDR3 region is CASSSGLQGLGSPLHF. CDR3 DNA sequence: TGTGCCAGCAGCTCCGGCTTACAGGGGTTAGGTTCACCCCTCCACTTT.

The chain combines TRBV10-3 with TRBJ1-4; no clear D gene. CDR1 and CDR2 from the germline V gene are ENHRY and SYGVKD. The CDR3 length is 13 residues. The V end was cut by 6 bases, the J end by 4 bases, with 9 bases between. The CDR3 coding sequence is TGTGCCATCAGCAAGAGGGATAATGAAAAACTGTTTTTT. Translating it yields CAISKRDNEKLFF.

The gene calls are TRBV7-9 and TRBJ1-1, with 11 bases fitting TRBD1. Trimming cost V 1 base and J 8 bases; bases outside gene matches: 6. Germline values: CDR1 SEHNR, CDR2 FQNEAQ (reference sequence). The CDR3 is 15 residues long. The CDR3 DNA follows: TGTGCCAGCAGCTTAGGGACAGGGGGCTTAAAGGAAGCTTTCTTT. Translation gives CASSLGTGGLKEAFF. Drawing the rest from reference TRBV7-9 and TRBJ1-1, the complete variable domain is DTGVSQNPRHKITKRGQNVTFRCDPISEHNRLYWYRQTLGQGPEFLTYFQNEAQLEKSRLLSDRFSAERPKGSFSTLEIQRTEQGDSAMYLCASSLGTGGLKEAFFGQGTRLTVV.

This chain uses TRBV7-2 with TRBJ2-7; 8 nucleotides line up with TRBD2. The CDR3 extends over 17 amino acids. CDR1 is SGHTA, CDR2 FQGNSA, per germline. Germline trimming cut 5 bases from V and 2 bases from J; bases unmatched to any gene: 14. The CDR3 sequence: CASSPARGRGVTYEQYF. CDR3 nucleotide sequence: TGTGCCAGCAGCCCGGCGCGTGGGCGGGGGGTAACCTACGAGCAGTACTTC.

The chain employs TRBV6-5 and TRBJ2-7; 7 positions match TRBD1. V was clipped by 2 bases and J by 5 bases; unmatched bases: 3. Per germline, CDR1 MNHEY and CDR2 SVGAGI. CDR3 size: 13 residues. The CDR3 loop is CASSYPGTDEQYF. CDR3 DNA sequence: TGTGCCAGCAGTTACCCCGGGACAGACGAGCAGTACTTC.

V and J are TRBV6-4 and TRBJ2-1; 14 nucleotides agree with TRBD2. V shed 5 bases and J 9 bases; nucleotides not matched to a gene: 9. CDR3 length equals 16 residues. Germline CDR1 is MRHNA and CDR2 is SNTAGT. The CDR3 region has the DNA TGTGCCAGCAGTACCTCCGGGACTAGCGGGAGTGTTGAGCAGTTCTTC. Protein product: CASSTSGTSGSVEQFF.

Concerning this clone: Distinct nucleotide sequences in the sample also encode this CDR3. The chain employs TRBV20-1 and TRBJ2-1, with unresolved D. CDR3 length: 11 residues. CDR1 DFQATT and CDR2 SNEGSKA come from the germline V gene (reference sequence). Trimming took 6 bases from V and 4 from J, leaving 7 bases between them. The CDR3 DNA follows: TGCAGTGCCCGGAGATACAATGAGCAGTTCTTC. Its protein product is CSARRYNEQFF.

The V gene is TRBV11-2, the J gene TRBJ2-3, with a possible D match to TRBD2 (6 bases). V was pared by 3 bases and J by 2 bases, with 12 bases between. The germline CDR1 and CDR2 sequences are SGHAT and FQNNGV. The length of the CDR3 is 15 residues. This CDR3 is CASSLGGLHTDTQYF. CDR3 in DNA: TGTGCCAGCAGCTTGGGGGGACTTCACACAGATACGCAGTATTTT.

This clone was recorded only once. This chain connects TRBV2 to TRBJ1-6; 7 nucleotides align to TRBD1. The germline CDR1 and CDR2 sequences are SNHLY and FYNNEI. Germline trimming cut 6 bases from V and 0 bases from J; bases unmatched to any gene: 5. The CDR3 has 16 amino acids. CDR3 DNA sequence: TGTGCCAGCAGGGTACAGGGGAGCTCCTATAATTCACCCCTCCACTTT. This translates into CASRVQGSSYNSPLHF.

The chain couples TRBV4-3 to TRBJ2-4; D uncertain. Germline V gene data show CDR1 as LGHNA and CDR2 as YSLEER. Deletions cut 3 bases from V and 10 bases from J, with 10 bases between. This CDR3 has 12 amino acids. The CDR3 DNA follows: TGCGCCAGCAGCCAGTCTAATAAGATTCAGTACTTC. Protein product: CASSQSNKIQYF.